This T cell receptor beta chain was retrieved from a study of T cell repertoires in breast cancer. Study results and limitations: TRBV7 predominated among shared TCRs, possibly a bias from eight TRBV7 primers. Discarding singleton TCRs may have missed genuine antitumor clones. Varied nucleotide sequences encoding shared TCRs suggest antigen-driven selection and expansion.

Primers covering all TCR V genes were used in emulsion RT-PCR on CD8+ T cells. Looked up from germline, CDR1 is WNHNN and CDR2 is SYGVQD (reference sequence). The CDR3 has 12 amino acids. V gave up 4 bases and J gave up 12 bases, with 12 bases separating them. A second nested PCR with blocking oligonucleotides suppressed unpaired genes. Using its own MiXCR run on the emulsion pairing reads, TCRdb lists one record per CDR3 protein. This sample has about 140 distinct CDR3 sequences; 45% to 50% occur once, and the top ten carry about 99.9%. Ten or more counts support this clonotype. What it binds is not known.

The source of this sequence is a pool of human donors with breast cancer or a healthy control (not recorded which). The sequenced sample was CD8+ T cells. The chain joins TRBV10-1 to TRBJ1-4; possible D gene TRBD1, 6 bases. As DNA, the CDR3 is TGCGCCAGCAGTGCAGACAGGTCTGAACTGTTTTTT. It yields the protein CASSADRSELFF.